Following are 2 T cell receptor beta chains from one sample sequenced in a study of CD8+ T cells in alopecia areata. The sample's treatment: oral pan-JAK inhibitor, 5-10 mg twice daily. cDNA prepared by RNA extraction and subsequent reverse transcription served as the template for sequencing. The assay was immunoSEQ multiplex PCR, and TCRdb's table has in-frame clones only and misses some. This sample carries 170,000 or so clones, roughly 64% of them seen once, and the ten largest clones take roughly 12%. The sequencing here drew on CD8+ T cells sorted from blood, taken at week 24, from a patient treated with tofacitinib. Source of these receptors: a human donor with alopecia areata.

The DNA for the CDR3 is TGTGCCAGCAGCTTGGTTTTACCTGGAAACACCATATATTTT. This sequence encodes CASSLVLPGNTIYF. V and J are TRBV7-9 and TRBJ1-3; no firm D call. The CDR3 length is 14 residues. V lost 3 bases and J 2 bases, leaving 8 bases between the germline ends. Per the germline V gene, CDR1 is SEHNR and CDR2 is FQNEAQ (reference sequence).

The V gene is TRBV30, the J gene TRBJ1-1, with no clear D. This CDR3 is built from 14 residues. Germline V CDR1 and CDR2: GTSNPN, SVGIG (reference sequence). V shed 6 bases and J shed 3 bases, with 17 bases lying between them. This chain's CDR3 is CACQSVRRDTEAFF. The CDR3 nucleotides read TGTGCCTGTCAGAGTGTGAGGAGGGACACTGAAGCTTTCTTT.